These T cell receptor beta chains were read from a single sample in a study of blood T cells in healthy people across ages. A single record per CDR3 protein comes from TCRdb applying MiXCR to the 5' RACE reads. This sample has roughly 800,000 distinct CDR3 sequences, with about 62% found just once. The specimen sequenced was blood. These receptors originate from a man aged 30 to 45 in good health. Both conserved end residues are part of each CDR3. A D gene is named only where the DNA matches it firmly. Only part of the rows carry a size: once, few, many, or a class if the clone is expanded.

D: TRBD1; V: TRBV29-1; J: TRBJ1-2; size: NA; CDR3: CSDRDRALNYGYTF; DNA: TGCAGCGACCGGGACAGGGCCCTCAACTATGGCTACACCTTC
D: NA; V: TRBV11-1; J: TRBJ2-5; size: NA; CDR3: CASSLGPYGRGKEETQYF; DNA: TGTGCCAGCAGCTTAGGTCCTTACGGCCGAGGCAAGGAAGAGACCCAGTACTTC
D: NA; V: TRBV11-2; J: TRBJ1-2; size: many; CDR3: CASSLASGYGYTF; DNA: TGTGCCAGCAGCTTAGCGTCTGGCTATGGCTACACCTTC
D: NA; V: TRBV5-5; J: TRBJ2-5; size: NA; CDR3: CASSLGQRLETQYF; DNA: TGTGCCAGCAGCTTGGGTCAGCGGCTAGAGACCCAGTACTTC
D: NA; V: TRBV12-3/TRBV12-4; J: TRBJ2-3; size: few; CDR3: CASVGITDTQYF; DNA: TGTGCCAGTGTGGGCATCACAGATACGCAGTATTTT
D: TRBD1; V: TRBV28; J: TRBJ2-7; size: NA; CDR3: CASSLLGQDTYEQYF; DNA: TGTGCCAGCAGTTTACTGGGACAGGATACCTACGAGCAGTACTTC
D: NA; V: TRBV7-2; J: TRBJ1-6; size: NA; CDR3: CASSLQGVASYNSPLHF; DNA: TGTGCCAGCAGCCTTCAAGGGGTAGCGTCCTATAATTCACCCCTCCACTTT
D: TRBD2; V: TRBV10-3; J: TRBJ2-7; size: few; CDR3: CAISESPGLAVYEQYF; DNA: TGTGCCATCAGTGAGTCGCCGGGACTAGCGGTCTACGAGCAGTACTTC
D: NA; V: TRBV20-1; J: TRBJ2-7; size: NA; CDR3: CSAFNGFVYEQYF; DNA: TGCAGTGCCTTTAACGGATTTGTCTACGAGCAGTACTTC
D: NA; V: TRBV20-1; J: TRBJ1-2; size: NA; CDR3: CSASAGATTVGYTF; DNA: TGCAGTGCTAGCGCAGGGGCGACCACGGTTGGCTACACCTTC
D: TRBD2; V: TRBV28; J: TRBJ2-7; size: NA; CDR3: CASSFPGGETRNEQYF; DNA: TGTGCCAGCAGTTTTCCCGGGGGGGAGACTAGGAACGAGCAGTACTTC
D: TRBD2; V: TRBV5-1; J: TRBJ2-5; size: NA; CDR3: CASSPLAGDNEQYF; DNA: TGCGCCAGCAGCCCTTTAGCGGGGGACAATGAGCAGTACTTC
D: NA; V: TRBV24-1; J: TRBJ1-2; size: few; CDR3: CATSGETGFGGYTF; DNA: TGTGCCACCAGTGGGGAAACAGGGTTCGGTGGCTACACCTTC
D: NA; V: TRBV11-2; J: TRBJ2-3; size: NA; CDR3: CASSATWASTDTQYF; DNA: TGTGCCAGCAGCGCAACTTGGGCTAGCACAGATACGCAGTATTTT
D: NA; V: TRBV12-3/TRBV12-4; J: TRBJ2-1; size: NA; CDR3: CASSPGAAQFF; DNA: TGTGCCAGCAGCCCCGGGGCAGCACAGTTCTTC
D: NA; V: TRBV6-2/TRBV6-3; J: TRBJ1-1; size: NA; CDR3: CASSYGVLTLAFF; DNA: TGTGCCAGCAGTTACGGGGTCTTGACTTTGGCTTTCTTT
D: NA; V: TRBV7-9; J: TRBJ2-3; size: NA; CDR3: CASSRTDSDTQYF; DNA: TGTGCCAGCAGCCGGACGGATTCAGATACGCAGTATTTT
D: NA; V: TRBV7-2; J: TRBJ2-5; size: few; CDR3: CASSFVREETQYF; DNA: TGTGCCAGCAGCTTCGTTAGGGAGGAGACCCAGTACTTC
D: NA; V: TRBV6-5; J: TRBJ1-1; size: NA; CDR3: CASSYGPRAFF; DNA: TGTGCCAGCAGTTACGGACCCCGGGCTTTCTTT